The 11 T cell receptor beta chains reported below all come from one sample, sequenced in a study of control samples from healthy donors and cancer patients. Here immunoSEQ multiplex PCR was the method, and the copy in TCRdb shows in-frame clones only, minus some. Of some 130,000 clones in the sample, less than 90% were seen once. Sequencing used blood. The origin of the receptors is a woman aged 30 to 39 in good health.

This chain uses TRBV7-6 with TRBJ2-1; D may be TRBD1 (5 bases). The CDR3 is made up of 11 amino acids. V was shortened by 3 bases and J by 10 bases, with 7 bases between the two germline ends. Germline CDR1 reads SGHVS; CDR2 reads FNYEAQ. CDR3: CASSLSGEQFF. CDR3 DNA sequence: TGTGCCAGCAGCTTGTCAGGGGAGCAGTTCTTC.

This rearrangement joins TRBV30 to TRBJ2-3; D is possibly TRBD2 (7 bases). CDR1 is GTSNPN, CDR2 SVGIG, per germline (reference sequence). The CDR3 consists of 13 residues. The CDR3 DNA reads as TGTGCATCGGGGGCGGGAGCTACAGATACGCAGTATTTT. Translated: CASGAGATDTQYF.

The chain combines TRBV7-8 with TRBJ1-3; no firm D call. Germline-derived CDR1 and CDR2 are SGHVS and FQNEAQ. The CDR3 has 16 amino acids. The V end was cut by 5 bases, the J end by 0 bases, with 14 bases between. Written as DNA, the CDR3 is TGTGCCAGCAGCCTCCTTAGCCCGCTCTCTGGAAACACCATATATTTT. Translating gives CASSLLSPLSGNTIYF.

The chain employs TRBV10-3 and TRBJ1-1; D gene unclear. Trimming took 5 bases from V and 1 from J, leaving 8 bases between them. This CDR3 spans 13 amino acids. The germline gives CDR1 ENHRY, CDR2 SYGVKD. The CDR3 DNA sequence: TGTGCCATCAGTAGAACAGCGAACACTGAAGCTTTCTTT. Translation gives CAISRTANTEAFF.

The chain has TRBV9 and TRBJ1-2; TRBD1 matches 9 bases. CDR1 and CDR2 from the germline V gene are SGDLS and YYNGEE. The CDR3 is 15 amino acids. V lost 3 bases, J lost 2 bases, and 5 bases stayed unmatched. This chain's CDR3 is CASSAGDRVNYGYTF. The CDR3, as DNA: TGTGCCAGCAGCGCGGGGGACAGGGTAAACTATGGCTACACCTTC.

The CDR3 DNA is TGTGCCAGCAGTCGCCGGGACAGTGAAGCTTTCTTT. This translates into CASSRRDSEAFF. The chain links TRBV6-6 to TRBJ1-1; 7 bases align to TRBD1. CDR3 length: 12 residues. Germline values: CDR1 MNHNY, CDR2 SVGAGI (reference sequence). V lost 5 bases to trimming and J lost 7 bases; unmatched junction nucleotides: 4.

The V call is TRBV19, the J call TRBJ1-1; D may be TRBD1 (5 bases). CDR1 and CDR2 from the germline V gene are LNHDA and SQIVND (reference sequence). V was clipped by 1 base and J by 4 bases, with 10 bases between them. This CDR3 spans 14 amino acids. The DNA for the CDR3 is TGTGCCAGTAGTATAGGTGAGAGGGGCACTGAAGCTTTCTTT. This codes for CASSIGERGTEAFF.

J is TRBJ1-5 and V is TRBV28; tentatively, D is TRBD1 (6 bases). The CDR3 loop spans 14 amino acids. Per germline, CDR1 MDHEN and CDR2 SYDVKM. With 6 bases removed from V and 7 bases from J, the gap between germline ends came to 16 bases. The CDR3 DNA is TGTGCCAGCAGACCTCAGGGGAGTTGGCAGCCCCAGCATTTT. Encoded protein: CASRPQGSWQPQHF.

The chain combines TRBV3-1 (or the pseudogene TRBV3-2) with TRBJ1-1; possibly TRBD1 for D (5 bases). Trimming removed 1 base from V and 6 bases from J, with 12 bases in between. This CDR3 contains 14 residues. Germline CDR1 LGHDT, CDR2 YNNKEL (reference sequence). DNA of the CDR3: TGTGCCAGCAGCCAAGCAGGGATGGAAGCTGAAGCTTTCTTT. Translated, it gives CASSQAGMEAEAFF.

The chain carries TRBV28 and TRBJ1-1, with D possibly TRBD1 on 5 matching bases. The CDR3 is 14 residues long. The V end was cut by 6 bases, the J end by 5 bases, with 16 bases between. From germline, CDR1 is MDHEN and CDR2 SYDVKM. The CDR3 reads CASSLQGARTEAFF. The CDR3 DNA reads TGTGCCAGCAGCCTTCAGGGAGCGAGAACTGAAGCTTTCTTT.

The chain links TRBV6-4 to TRBJ2-4, with TRBD1 identical over 7 bases. CDR3 length: 15 residues. The V gene end was trimmed by 3 bases and the J gene end by 3 bases; junction bases not matched to a gene: 5. Germline V gene data show CDR1 as MRHNA and CDR2 as SNTAGT. CDR3 protein: CASSEQGEGKNIQYF. Here the CDR3 DNA reads TGTGCCAGCAGTGAGCAGGGGGAAGGCAAAAACATTCAGTACTTC.